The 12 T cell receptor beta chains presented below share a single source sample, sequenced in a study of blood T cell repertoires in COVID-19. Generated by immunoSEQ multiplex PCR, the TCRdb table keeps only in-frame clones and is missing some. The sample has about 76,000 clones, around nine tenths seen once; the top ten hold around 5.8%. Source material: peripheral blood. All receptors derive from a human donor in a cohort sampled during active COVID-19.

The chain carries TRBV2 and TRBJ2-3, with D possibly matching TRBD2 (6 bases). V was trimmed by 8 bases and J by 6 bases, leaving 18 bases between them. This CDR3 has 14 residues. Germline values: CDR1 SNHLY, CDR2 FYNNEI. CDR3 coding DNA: TGTGCCAGCTTACGGGAGCGGGCAGGGGATACGCAGTATTTT. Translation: CASLRERAGDTQYF.

The CDR3 protein is CASSLRQGNEQYF. In DNA form, the CDR3 reads TGTGCCAGCAGCTTACGACAGGGTAATGAGCAGTACTTC. The chain has TRBV11-3 and TRBJ2-7; 7 bases are shared with TRBD1. V lost 2 bases to trimming and J lost 7 bases; unmatched junction nucleotides: 5. CDR3 length equals 13 residues. Germline V gives CDR1 SGHNT, CDR2 YENEEA.

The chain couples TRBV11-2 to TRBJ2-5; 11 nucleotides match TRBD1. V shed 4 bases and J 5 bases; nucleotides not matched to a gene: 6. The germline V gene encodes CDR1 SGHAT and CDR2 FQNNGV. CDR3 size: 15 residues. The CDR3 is CASSSWTGGGETQYF. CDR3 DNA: TGTGCCAGCAGCTCTTGGACAGGGGGCGGGGAGACCCAGTACTTC. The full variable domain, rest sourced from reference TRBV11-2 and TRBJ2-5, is EAGVAQSPRYKIIEKRQSVAFWCNPISGHATLYWYQQILGQGPKLLIQFQNNGVVDDSQLPKDRFSAERLKGVDSTLKIQPAKLEDSAVYLCASSSWTGGGETQYFGPGTRLLVL.

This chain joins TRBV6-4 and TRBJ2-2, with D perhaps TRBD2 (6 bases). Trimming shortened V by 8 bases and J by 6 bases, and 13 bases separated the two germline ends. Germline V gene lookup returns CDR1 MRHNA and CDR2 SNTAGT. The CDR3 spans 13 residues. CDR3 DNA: TGTGCCAGCCCGGGACTCAGGGCCGGGGAGCTGTTTTTT. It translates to CASPGLRAGELFF.

Written as DNA, the CDR3 is TGTGCCAGCAGCATTCCCCTAGCGGGGGGGGCAGATACGCAGTATTTT. Residues: CASSIPLAGGADTQYF. This sequence joins TRBV7-2 and TRBJ2-3, with 12 nucleotides matching TRBD2. This CDR3 is built from 16 residues. CDR1 and CDR2 (germline): SGHTA, FQGNSA. V lost 5 bases and J lost 4; bases outside the gene matches: 7.

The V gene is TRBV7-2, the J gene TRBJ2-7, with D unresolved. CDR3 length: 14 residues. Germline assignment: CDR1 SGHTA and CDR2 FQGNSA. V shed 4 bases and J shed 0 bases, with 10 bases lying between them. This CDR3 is CASSSTLDSYEQYF. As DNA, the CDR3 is TGTGCCAGCAGCTCGACATTAGACTCCTACGAGCAGTACTTC.

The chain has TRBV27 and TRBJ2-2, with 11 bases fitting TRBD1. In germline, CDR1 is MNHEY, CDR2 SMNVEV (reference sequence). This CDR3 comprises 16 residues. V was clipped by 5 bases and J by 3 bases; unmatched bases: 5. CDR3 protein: CASSTKDRGHTGELFF. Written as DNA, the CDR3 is TGTGCCAGCAGTACCAAGGACAGGGGGCACACCGGGGAGCTGTTTTTT.

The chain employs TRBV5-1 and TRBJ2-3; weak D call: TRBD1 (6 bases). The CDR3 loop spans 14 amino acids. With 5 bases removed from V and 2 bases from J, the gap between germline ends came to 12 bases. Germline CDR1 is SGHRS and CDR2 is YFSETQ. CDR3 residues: CASRPGHTTDTQYF. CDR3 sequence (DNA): TGCGCCAGCAGACCGGGACACACCACAGATACGCAGTATTTT.

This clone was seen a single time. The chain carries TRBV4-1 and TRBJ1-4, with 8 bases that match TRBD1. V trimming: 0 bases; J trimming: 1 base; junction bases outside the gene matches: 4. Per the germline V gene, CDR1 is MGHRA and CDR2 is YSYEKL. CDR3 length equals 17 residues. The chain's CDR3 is CASSQDRQGLTNEKLFF. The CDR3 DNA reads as TGCGCCAGCAGCCAAGATAGACAGGGGTTAACTAATGAAAAACTGTTTTTT.

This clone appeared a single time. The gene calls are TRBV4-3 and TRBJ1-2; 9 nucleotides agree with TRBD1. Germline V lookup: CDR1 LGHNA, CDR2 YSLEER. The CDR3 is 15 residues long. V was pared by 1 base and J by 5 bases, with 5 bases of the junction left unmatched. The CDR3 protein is CASSQGHGTGYGYTF. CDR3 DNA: TGCGCCAGCAGCCAAGGGCACGGGACAGGGTATGGCTACACCTTC.

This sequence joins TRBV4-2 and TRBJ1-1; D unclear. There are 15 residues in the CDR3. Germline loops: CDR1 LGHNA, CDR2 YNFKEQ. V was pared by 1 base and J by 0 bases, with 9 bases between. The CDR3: CASSQVPGLNTEAFF. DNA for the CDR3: TGTGCCAGCAGCCAAGTTCCGGGTTTGAACACTGAAGCTTTCTTT.

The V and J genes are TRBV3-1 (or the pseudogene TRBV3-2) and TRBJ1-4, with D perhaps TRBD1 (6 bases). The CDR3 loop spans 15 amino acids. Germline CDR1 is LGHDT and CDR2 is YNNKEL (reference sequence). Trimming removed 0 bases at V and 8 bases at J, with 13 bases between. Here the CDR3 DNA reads TGTGCCAGCAGCCAAGACGGCAGGGGTTGGGAAAAACTGTTTTTT. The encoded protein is CASSQDGRGWEKLFF.